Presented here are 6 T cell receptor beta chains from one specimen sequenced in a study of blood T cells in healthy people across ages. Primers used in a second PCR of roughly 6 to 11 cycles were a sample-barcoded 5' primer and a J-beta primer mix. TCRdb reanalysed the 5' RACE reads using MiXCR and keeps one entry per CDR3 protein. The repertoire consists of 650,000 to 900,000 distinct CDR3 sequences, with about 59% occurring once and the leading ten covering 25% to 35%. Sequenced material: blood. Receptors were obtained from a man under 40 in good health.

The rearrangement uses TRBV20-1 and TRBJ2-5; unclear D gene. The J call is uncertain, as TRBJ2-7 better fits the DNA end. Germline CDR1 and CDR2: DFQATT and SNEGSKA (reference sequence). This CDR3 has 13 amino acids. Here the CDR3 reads CSARVHSSYEQYF. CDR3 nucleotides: TGCAGTGCTAGAGTACACAGCTCCTACGAGCAGTACTTC.

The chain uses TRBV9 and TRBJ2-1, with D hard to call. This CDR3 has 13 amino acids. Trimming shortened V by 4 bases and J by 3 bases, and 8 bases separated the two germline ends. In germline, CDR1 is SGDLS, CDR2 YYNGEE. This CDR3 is CASSPSNYNEQFF. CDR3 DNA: TGTGCCAGCAGCCCCAGCAACTACAATGAGCAGTTCTTC.

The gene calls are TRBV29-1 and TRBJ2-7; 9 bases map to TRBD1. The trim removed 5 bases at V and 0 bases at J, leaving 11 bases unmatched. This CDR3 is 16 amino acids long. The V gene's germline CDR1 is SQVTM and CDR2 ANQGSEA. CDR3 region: CSVLRTGARDSYEQYF. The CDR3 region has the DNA TGCAGCGTTCTCAGGACAGGGGCACGAGACTCCTACGAGCAGTACTTC.

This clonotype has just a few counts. The CDR3 protein is CASSREGALSYNEQFF. DNA of the CDR3: TGTGCCAGCAGCCGAGAGGGGGCGCTATCCTACAATGAGCAGTTCTTC. This chain joins TRBV7-6 and TRBJ2-1; 7 bases match TRBD1. The CDR3 contains 16 residues. Per the germline V gene, CDR1 is SGHVS and CDR2 is FNYEAQ. V trimming: 5 bases; J trimming: 1 base; junction bases outside the gene matches: 8. Together with reference TRBV7-6 and TRBJ2-1, the CDR3 gives the full variable domain: GAGVSQSPRYKVTKRGQDVALRCDPISGHVSLYWYRQALGQGPEFLTYFNYEAQQDKSGLPNDRFSAERPEGSISTLTIQRTEQRDSAMYRCASSREGALSYNEQFFGPGTRLTVL.

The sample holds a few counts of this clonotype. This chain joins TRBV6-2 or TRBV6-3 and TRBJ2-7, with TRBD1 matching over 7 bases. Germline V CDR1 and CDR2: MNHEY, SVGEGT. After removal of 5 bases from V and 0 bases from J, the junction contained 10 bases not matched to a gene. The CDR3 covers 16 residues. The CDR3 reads CASSPEGAGFSYEQYF. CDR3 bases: TGTGCCAGCAGTCCCGAGGGGGCGGGCTTCTCCTACGAGCAGTACTTC.

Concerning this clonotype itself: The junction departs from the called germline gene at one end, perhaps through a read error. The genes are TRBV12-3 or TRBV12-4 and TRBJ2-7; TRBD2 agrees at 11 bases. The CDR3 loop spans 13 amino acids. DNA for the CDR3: TGTGCCGGCAGCAACGGACTAGCGGGCGAGCAGTACTTC. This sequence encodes CAGSNGLAGEQYF.